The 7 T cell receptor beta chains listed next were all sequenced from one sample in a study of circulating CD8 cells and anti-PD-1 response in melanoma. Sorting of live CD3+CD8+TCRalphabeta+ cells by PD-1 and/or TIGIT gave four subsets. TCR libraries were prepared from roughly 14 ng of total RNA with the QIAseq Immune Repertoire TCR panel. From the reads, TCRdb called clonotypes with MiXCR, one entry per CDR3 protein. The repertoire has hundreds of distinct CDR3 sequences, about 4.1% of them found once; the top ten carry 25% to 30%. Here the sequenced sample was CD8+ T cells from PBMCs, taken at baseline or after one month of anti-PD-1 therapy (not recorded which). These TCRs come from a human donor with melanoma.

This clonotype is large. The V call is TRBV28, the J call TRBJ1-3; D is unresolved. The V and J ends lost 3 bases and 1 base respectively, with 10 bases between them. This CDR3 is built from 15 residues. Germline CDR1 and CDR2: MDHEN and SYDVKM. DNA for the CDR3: TGTGCCAGCAGTTTTGACACCGCGTCTGGAAACACCATATATTTT. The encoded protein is CASSFDTASGNTIYF.

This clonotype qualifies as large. The CDR3 sequence: CASSPTSRTGELFF. The DNA of the CDR3 is TGTGCCAGTAGTCCGACTAGCCGCACCGGGGAGCTGTTTTTT. The chain uses TRBV19 and TRBJ2-2; 7 bases match TRBD2. The CDR3 contains 14 residues. V gave up 5 bases and J gave up 4 bases; unmatched junction bases: 4. In germline, CDR1 is LNHDA, CDR2 SQIVND (reference sequence).

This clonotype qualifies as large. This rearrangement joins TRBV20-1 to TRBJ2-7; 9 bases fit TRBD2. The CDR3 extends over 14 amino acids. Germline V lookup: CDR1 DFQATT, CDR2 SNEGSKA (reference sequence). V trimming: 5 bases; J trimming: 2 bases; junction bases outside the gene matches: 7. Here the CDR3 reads CSAAGLAETYEQYF. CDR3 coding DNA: TGCAGTGCTGCGGGACTAGCAGAGACCTACGAGCAGTACTTC.

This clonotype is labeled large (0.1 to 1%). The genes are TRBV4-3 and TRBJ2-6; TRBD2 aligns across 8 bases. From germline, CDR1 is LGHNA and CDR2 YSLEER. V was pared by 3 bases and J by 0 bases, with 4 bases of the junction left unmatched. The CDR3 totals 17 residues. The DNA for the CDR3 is TGCGCCAGCAGCCAGCGGGAGGAATACTCTGGGGCCAACGTCCTGACTTTC. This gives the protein CASSQREEYSGANVLTF.

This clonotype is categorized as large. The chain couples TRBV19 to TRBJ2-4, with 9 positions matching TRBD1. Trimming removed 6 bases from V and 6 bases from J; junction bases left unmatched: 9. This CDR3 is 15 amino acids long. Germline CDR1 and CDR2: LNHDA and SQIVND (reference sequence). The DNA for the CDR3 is TGTGCCAGTAGCGACTGGACAGGGGTATCAAACATTCAGTACTTC. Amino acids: CASSDWTGVSNIQYF. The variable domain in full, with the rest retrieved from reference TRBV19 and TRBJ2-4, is DGGITQSPKYLFRKEGQNVTLSCEQNLNHDAMYWYRQDPGQGLRLIYYSQIVNDFQKGDIAEGYSVSREKKESFPLTVTSAQKNPTAFYLCASSDWTGVSNIQYFGAGTRLSVL.

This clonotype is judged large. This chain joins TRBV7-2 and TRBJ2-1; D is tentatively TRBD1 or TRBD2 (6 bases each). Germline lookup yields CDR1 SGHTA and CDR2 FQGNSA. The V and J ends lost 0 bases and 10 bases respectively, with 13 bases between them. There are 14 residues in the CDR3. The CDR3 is CASSLAGGPIEQFF. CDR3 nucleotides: TGTGCCAGCAGCTTAGCGGGGGGCCCCATCGAGCAGTTCTTC.

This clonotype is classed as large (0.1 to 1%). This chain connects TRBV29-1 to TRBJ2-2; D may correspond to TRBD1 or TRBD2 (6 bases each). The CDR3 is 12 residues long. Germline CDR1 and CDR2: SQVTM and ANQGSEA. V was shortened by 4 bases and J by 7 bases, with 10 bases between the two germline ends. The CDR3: CSVVGGGGELFF. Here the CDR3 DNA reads TGCAGCGTTGTCGGGGGCGGCGGGGAGCTGTTTTTT.